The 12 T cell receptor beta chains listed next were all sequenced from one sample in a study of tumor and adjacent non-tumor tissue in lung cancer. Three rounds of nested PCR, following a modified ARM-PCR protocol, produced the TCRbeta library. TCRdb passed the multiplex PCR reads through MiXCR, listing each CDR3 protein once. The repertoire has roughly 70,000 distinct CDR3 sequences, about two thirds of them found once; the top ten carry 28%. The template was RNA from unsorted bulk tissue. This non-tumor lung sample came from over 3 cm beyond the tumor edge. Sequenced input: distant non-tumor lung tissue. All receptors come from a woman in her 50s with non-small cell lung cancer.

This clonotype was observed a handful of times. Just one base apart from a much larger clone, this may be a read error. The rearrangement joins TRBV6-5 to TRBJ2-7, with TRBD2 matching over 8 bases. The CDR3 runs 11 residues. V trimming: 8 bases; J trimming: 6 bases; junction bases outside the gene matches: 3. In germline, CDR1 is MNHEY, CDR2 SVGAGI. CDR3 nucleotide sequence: TGTGCCAGCGGTCGGGGGGGCGAGCAGTACTTC. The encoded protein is CASGRGGEQYF.

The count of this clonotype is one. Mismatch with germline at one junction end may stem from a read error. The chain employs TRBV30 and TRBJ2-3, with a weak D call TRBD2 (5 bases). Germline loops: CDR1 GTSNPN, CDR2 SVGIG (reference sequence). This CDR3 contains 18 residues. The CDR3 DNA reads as TGTGCCTGGGGGAATAGTTCGCGACGCGGGCCTAGCAGAGATACACAGTATTTT. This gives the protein CAWGNSSRRGPSRDTQYF.

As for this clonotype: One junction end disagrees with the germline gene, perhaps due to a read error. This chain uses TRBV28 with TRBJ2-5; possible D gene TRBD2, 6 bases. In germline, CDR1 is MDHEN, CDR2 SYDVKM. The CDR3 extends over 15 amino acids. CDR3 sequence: CVSRSMPGLQETQYF. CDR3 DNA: TGTGTCAGCAGGTCCATGCCGGGACTCCAAGAGACCCAGTACTTC.

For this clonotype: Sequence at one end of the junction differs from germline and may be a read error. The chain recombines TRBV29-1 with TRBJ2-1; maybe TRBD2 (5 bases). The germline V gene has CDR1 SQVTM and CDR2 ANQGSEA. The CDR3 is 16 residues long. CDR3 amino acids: CSVEGGSLASYNEQLF. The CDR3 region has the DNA TGCAGCGTTGAAGGTGGATCGCTAGCATCCTACAATGAGCAGTTATTC.

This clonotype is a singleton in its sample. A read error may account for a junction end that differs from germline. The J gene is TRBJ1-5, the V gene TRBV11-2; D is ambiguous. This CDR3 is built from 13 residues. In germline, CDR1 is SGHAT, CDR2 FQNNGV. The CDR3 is CVSSEDRNQPQHF. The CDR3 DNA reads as TGTGTCAGCAGCGAAGATAGGAACCAGCCCCAGCATTTC. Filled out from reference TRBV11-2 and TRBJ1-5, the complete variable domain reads EAGVAQSPRYKIIEKRQSVAFWCNPISGHATLYWYQQILGQGPKLLIQFQNNGVVDDSQLPKDRFSAERLKGVDSTLKIQPAKLEDSAVYLCVSSEDRNQPQHFGDGTRLSIL.

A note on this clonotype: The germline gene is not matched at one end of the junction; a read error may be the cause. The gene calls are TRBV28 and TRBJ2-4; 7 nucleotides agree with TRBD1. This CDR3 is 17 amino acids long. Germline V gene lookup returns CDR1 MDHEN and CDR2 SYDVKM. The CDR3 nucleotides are TGTGCCAGCAGTCAACCCTTCTCCACAGGGGCCAAAAACATTCAGTATTTC. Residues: CASSQPFSTGAKNIQYF.

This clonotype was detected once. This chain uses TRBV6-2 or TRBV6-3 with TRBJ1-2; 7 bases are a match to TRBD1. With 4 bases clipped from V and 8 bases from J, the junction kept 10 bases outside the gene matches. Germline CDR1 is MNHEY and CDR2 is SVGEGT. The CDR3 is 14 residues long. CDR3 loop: CASSSTRGISGYTF. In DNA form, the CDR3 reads TGTGCCAGCAGTTCCACCAGGGGGATCAGCGGCTACACCTTC.

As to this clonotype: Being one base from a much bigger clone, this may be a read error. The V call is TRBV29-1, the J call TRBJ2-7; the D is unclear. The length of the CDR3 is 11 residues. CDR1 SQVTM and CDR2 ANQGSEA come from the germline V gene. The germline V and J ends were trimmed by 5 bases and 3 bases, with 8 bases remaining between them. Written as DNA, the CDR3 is TGCAGCGTTATGGTCTACTACGAGCAGTACTTC. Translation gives CSVMVYYEQYF.

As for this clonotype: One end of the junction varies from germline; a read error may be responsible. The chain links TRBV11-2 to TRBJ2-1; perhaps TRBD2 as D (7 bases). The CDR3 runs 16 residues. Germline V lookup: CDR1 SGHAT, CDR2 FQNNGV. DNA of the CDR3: TGTGTCAGCAGCTGGATGATACTAGCGTGGGACAAAGAACAGTTCTTC. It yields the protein CVSSWMILAWDKEQFF.

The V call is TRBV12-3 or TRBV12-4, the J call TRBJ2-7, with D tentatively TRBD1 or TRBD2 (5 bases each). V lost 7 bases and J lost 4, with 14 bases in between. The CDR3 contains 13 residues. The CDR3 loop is CASTFGGTYEQYF. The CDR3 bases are TGTGCCAGCACTTTTGGGGGTACTTACGAGCAGTACTTC.

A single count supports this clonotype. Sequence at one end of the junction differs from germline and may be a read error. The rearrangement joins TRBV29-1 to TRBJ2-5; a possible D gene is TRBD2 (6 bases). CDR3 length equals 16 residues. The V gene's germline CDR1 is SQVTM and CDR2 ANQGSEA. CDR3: CSVAVNSRRVAETKYF. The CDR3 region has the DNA TGCAGCGTTGCGGTCAATAGCAGGAGGGTTGCGGAGACCAAGTACTTC.

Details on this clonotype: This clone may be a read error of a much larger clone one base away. The CDR3 DNA is TGTGCCAGCAGTGAGAACAGGGGTCAGCCCCAGCATTTT. It specifies CASSENRGQPQHF. The chain joins TRBV6-1 to TRBJ1-5; TRBD1 aligns across 7 bases. With 3 bases clipped from V and 6 bases from J, the junction kept 2 bases outside the gene matches. Germline V gene data show CDR1 as MNHNS and CDR2 as SASEGT. The CDR3 is 13 amino acids.